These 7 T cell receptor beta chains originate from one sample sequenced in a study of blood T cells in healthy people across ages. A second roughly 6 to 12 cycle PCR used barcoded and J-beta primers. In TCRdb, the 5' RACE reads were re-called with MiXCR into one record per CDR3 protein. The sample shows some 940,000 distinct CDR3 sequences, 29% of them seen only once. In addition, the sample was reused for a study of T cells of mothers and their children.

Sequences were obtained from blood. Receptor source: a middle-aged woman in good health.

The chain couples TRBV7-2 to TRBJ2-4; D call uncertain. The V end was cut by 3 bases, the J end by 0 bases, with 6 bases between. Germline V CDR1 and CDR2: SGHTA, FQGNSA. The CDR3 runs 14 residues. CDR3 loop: CASSFEAAKNIQYF. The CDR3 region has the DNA TGTGCCAGCAGCTTCGAAGCAGCCAAAAACATTCAGTACTTC.

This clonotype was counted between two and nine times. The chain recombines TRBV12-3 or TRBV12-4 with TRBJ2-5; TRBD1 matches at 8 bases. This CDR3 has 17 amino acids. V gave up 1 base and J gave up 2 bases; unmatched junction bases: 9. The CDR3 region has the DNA TGTGCCAGCAGTTTAGTAAATCCAGGGGGCATGCAAGAGACCCAGTACTTC. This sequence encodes CASSLVNPGGMQETQYF.

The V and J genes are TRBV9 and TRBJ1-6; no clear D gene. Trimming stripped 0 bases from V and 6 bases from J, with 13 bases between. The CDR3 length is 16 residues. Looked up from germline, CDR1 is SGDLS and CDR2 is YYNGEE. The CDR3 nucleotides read TGTGCCAGCAGCGTAGTCGCACAGAACCCTAATTCACCCCTCCACTTT. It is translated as CASSVVAQNPNSPLHF.

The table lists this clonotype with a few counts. CDR3 region: CASSPASGQNYGYTF. CDR3 DNA: TGCGCCAGCAGCCCAGCTTCAGGGCAGAACTATGGCTACACCTTC. The J gene is TRBJ1-2, the V gene TRBV4-1; tentative D call: TRBD1 (5 bases). V lost 4 bases, J lost 2 bases, and 14 bases lay in between. Germline loops: CDR1 MGHRA, CDR2 YSYEKL. The CDR3 totals 15 residues.

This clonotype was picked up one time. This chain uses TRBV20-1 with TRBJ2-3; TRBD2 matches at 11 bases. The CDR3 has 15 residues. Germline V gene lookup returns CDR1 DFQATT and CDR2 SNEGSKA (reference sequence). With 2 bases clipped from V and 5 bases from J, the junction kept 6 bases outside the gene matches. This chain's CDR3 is CSARSTSGGLDTQYF. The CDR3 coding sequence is TGCAGTGCTAGAAGTACTAGCGGGGGTTTAGATACGCAGTATTTT.

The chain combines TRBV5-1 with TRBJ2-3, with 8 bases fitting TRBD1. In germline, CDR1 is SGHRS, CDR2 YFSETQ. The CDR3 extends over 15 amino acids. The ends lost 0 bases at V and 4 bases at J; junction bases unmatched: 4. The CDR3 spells CASSLVQGGADTQYF. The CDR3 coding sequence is TGCGCCAGCAGCTTGGTACAGGGGGGCGCAGATACGCAGTATTTT.

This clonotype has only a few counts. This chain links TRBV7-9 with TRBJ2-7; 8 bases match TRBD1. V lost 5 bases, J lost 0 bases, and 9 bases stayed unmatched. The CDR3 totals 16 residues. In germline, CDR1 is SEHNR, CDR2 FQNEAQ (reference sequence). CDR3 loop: CASSPQTGESSYEQYF. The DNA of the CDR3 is TGTGCCAGCAGCCCCCAGACAGGGGAATCCTCCTACGAGCAGTACTTC.